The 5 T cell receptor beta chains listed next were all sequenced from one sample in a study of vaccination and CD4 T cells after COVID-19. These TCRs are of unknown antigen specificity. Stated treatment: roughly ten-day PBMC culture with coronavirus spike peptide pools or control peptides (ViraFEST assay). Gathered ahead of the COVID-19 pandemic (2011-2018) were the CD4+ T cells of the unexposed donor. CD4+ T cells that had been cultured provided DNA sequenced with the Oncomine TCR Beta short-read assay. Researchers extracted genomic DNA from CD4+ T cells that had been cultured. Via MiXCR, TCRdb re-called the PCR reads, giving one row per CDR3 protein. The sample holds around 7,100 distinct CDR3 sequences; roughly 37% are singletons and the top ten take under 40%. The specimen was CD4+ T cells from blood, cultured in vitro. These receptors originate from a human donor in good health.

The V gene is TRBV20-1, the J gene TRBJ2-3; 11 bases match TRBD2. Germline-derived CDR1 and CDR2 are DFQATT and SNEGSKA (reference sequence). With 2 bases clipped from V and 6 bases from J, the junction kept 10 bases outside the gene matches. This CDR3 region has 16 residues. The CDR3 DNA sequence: TGCAGTGCTAGATGGACTAGCGGGCTCGTAAGGGATACGCAGTATTTT. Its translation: CSARWTSGLVRDTQYF.

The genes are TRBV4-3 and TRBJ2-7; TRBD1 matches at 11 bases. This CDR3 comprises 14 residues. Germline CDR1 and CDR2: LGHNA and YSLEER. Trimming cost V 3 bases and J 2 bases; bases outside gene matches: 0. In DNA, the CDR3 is TGCGCCAGCAGCCAGGGACAGGGGGCCTACGAGCAGTACTTC. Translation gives CASSQGQGAYEQYF.

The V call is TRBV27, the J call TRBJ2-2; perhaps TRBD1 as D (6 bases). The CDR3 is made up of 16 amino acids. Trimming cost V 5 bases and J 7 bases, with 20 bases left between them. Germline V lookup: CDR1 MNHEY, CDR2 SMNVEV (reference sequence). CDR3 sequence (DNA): TGTGCCAGCAGTAACGACAGAACAGGGTATGGCGGGGAGCTGTTTTTT. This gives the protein CASSNDRTGYGGELFF.

CDR3 sequence reads: CASSLGPGELFF. The CDR3 DNA sequence: TGTGCCAGCAGCCTCGGACCCGGGGAGCTGTTTTTT. The V gene is TRBV7-9, the J gene TRBJ2-2; unclear D gene. Per the germline V gene, CDR1 is SEHNR and CDR2 is FQNEAQ (reference sequence). The CDR3 is 12 residues long. V was shortened by 5 bases and J by 6 bases, with 7 bases between the two germline ends. Supplemented by reference TRBV7-9 and TRBJ2-2, the full variable domain reads DTGVSQNPRHKITKRGQNVTFRCDPISEHNRLYWYRQTLGQGPEFLTYFQNEAQLEKSRLLSDRFSAERPKGSFSTLEIQRTEQGDSAMYLCASSLGPGELFFGEGSRLTVL.

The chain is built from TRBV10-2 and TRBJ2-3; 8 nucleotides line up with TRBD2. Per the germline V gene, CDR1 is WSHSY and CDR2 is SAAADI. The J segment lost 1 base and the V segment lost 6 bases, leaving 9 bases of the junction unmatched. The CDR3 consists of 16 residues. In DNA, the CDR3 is TGCGCCAGCAGCTTAAGCGGGAGTGTCGGCACAGATACGCAGTATTTT. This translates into CASSLSGSVGTDTQYF.